What follows describes a single T cell receptor (beta chain). The target of this receptor is not known. Mismatch with germline at one junction end may stem from a read error. Spanning cysteine to phenylalanine, the CDR3 consists of 13 amino acids. Of all the DNA, just the CDR3 is kept, 39 bases in frame from base 1. The germline V gene specifies KGHSY as CDR1 and FQNENV as CDR2. The source of the sample is a study of shared clonotypes between healthy human individuals (TCRdb year 2020). For the wider study: The cohort included a few men and a couple of women between 18 and 49 years of age. Per donor, three plates each were used for CD4 naive and CD4 memory, two for CD8 naive, and one for CD8 memory. The study deeply sequenced blood TCR repertoires of five healthy adults to estimate repertoire size and the extent of clonotype sharing between individuals. Different laboratories and diverse techniques were used to prepare libraries and sequence TCR repertoires, to increase sequencing depth and limit assay-specific biases. Between about 0.8 and 9 billion PBMCs per donor were obtained by leukapheresis. Beyond this particular receptor, the publication reports: Estimated clonotype richness was generally larger for naive than for memory subsets. The small number of donors limited the genetic and exposure-history diversity represented. Clonotypes shared by all four sorted-subset donors showed higher generation probabilities than non-shared clonotypes. Pairwise subsampling led to the expectation that sequencing depth would affect the degree of clonotype sharing among donors. Incomplete sequencing was indicated by rarefaction of sorted-subset datasets, despite the large sequencing depth. Sampling was limited to blood, and TCR repertoires in tissue likely differ from TCR repertoires in blood. Across a handful of donors, approximately 5% of naive CD4, more than 3% of naive CD8, about 2.3% of memory CD4, and 0.4% of memory CD8 clonotypes were shared.

CD8 naive samples consisted of CD45RO-negative cells that were positively selected for CCR7, yielding a CD45RA+CCR7+ population without TemRA cells. The donors were healthy, HIV-negative adults with no recently reported acute infections or vaccinations. Every donor was a Caucasian adult residing in Nashville, Tennessee, USA. Blood was obtained by leukapheresis, after which PBMCs were separated by Ficoll-Histopaque density gradient centrifugation and cryopreserved in liquid nitrogen vapor phase. Analytical flow cytometry was used to check the purity and quantity of each magnetically sorted T cell population. Genomic DNA was isolated from every sorted fraction and measured by UV absorbance on a Nanodrop 2000c. Using the deep immunoSEQ assay, TCR CDR3 regions were amplified from genomic DNA by multiplex PCR. Genomic DNA extracted from each cell subset was distributed evenly over all wells of several immunoSEQ 96-well plates, and each plate served as one replicate. For sorted subsets, each replicate PCR was loaded with roughly 190 ng genomic DNA, equivalent to 30,000 or so T cell genomes. The purified libraries were quantified using a Qubit 3.0 fluorometer, sized with a Bioanalyzer 2100, and then quantified again using the KAPA Library Quantification kit. Every immunoSEQ 96-well plate was sequenced on a separate single-read 150-cycle Illumina NextSeq 550 flow cell. Per the original workflow: The immunoSEQ output contained only junctional sequences without quality scores, so filtering could not match that applied to full-length reads. Sequences were annotated with PyIR, a Python wrapper for IgBLAST v1.9, and V/J genes and CDR3 were assigned using IMGT germline references. Reads were removed for weak V/J assignments (E-value above 1e-6), missing CDR3, stop codons, out-of-frame junctions, or ambiguous translated residues. V3J clonotypes were defined as sequences sharing an identical inferred V gene, J gene, and CDR3 amino acid sequence. Percentage overlap between repertoires was calculated by dividing the number of shared unique clonotypes by the size of the smaller repertoire. Richness of each repertoire was evaluated using RTK rarefaction, the Chao1 estimator, and Recon v2.1 estimates of unobserved clonotypes. For all TCRbeta clonotypes obtained by the gDNA method from a handful of donors, generation probabilities were computed with OLGA. Imported from immuneACCESS, the table was reduced by TCRdb to in-frame sequences with V and J called. These copies leave out some clones; in studies compared against another copy, an unresolved V gene accounts for under half, and the cause of the remainder is not known. V, J and clone size were drawn from that table, and D and trimming were deduced from the DNA. Counted in this sample were approximately 2,000,000 clones; around 93% of them appeared once. Of the sample, roughly 1.7% falls within the top ten clones.

This sequence originates from a young man in good health. Some clones in this sample may be carry-over from other donors' samples. This receptor chain uses TRBV16 and TRBJ2-7, with the D gene not confidently named. Source material: naive CD8+ T cells from PBMCs. The cell subset or site label of this sample denotes: CD45RA+CCR7+. Read as DNA, the sequence is TGTGCCAGCAGTCCTGCCCAGTTAGTAGACCGTCGCTTC. Its translation reads: CASSPAQLVDRRF.